This T cell receptor (beta chain) was found in a study of cytomegalovirus exposure and HLA in healthy donors (dated by TCRdb to the late 2010s). Study-level background: An earlier analysis of approximately 640 of the donors reported about 250 Gb of sequence data and around 120 million unique TCR beta sequences from roughly 200 million T cells. Approximately 310 gigabases of sequencing data and 91 million or so unique TCR sequences made up an early release that covered some 640 HLA-typed donors. Among the roughly 410 genotyped donors, about 85% belonged to the genetic ancestry cluster associated with self-reported Caucasian donors. The aim of the study was to test whether cataloging public T cell receptors could identify signatures of past pathogen exposure. The study profiled the T cell repertoires of more than 500 subjects by immunosequencing and related them to cytomegalovirus serostatus. Besides the first cohort of approximately 670 subjects, a separate validation cohort made up of 90 to 150 different subjects was used. To predict cytomegalovirus infection status, the study brought together high-throughput TCR immunosequencing, statistical association of individual TCRs with disease status, and machine learning. In a later analysis, previously published TCR beta repertoires from several hundred donors were re-analyzed and high-resolution HLA genotyping was added so that TCR occurrence patterns could be studied. Rather than using new phenotypic data, the later analysis identified candidate immune exposures from TCR beta sequences and from how often those sequences occurred across donors. An earlier analysis of fewer than 750 of the donors used high-throughput TCR beta sequencing to judge whether each TCR beta V gene segment behaved as functional or pseudogenic. Donor age, sex, ethnicity and CMV serostatus were collected together with the repertoire data. A later genetic analysis used genome-wide SNP genotypes for 398 of the 666 donors, treating that subset as a discovery cohort. All discovery cohort repertoires had been generated on a single sequencing platform. HLA typing included class I and class II loci at four-digit resolution. Typing coverage differed by locus: A, B, C, DRB1 and DQB1 were typed in roughly 629-630 donors, DQA1 in about 500, DPA1 in 600 to 610, and DPB1 in 472. Several DR-DQ haplotypes were treated as single units for association and clustering because of strong linkage in the cohort. On average, approximately 250,000 unique TCR beta nucleotide sequences were sequenced per donor among a few hundred genotyped donors of the cohort, with about 17% of those sequences being non-productive.

Library prep was done by the immunoSEQ multiplex PCR assay. For the multiplex PCR, a mixture combining 60 forward primers for TCR Vbeta segments and 13 reverse primers for TCR Jbeta segments was used. A multiplex PCR assay on genomic DNA amplified the CDR3 region of rearranged TCR beta genes. Amplified TCR beta libraries were sequenced as 87-base-pair reads on the Illumina HiSeq System. The paper's processing steps were these. Across the 500 to 750 repertoires, a later analysis counted tens of millions of unique TCR beta chains, some 11 million of which were shared by at least two donors. To remove PCR and sequencing errors, raw reads were error-corrected and collapsed into unique sequences using a nearest-neighbor algorithm that merged closely related sequences. V, D and J gene segments were assigned by aligning CDR3 sequences to IMGT reference sequences. Each retained sequence needed at least a six-nucleotide match to both a V gene segment and a J gene segment. Rearrangements were classified as productive when the CDR3 lacked stop codons and remained in frame with V and J, and all other rearrangements were classified as non-productive. CDR3 was defined according to IMGT convention as the region running from the second conserved V-encoded cysteine to the conserved J-encoded phenylalanine. The earlier analysis of about 500 of the donors excluded sequences that lacked an unambiguous match to a single V gene segment. An earlier analysis of over 450 of the donors classified V segments as functional when productive rearrangements were above 56.7% and as segregating when the standard deviation between donors was above 5%. A statistical classification framework was built for diagnosing cytomegalovirus status from the catalog of TCR beta chain sequences. In a later analysis, V and J genes were assigned by comparing TCR nucleotide sequences against IMGT/GENE-DB human TR gene sequences. The TCRdist pipeline was used in a later analysis to assign CDR3 sequences and most-parsimonious VDJ recombination scenarios. In a later analysis, each TCR beta chain was defined by its CDR3 amino acid sequence together with its V-gene family, and reads without a unique V-gene family were excluded. To address suspected cross-contamination and a sequencing artifact, a later analysis removed roughly 640 highly shared, low-generation-probability nucleotide sequences. For each public chain, a later analysis derived a clonal expansion index from normalized ranks of inferred template counts within each repertoire. In a later analysis, generation probabilities were computed with a VDJ recombination model fitted to out-of-frame rearrangements, and the resulting probabilities were checked against IGoR. In a later analysis, hypergeometric tests were used to score TCR-TCR, TCR-HLA and TCR-CMV co-occurrence, with a repertoire-size bias correction applied to TCR pairs. In a later analysis, false discovery rates were estimated by permuting HLA or CMV assignments 20 times. In a later analysis, co-occurring TCRs were grouped with DBSCAN, and TCRdist sequence similarity was added when clustering was performed within HLA-allele-positive subsets. Co-occurrence clustering excluded repertoires with fewer than 30,000 or more than 120,000 public chains, plus five with anomalous nucleotide sharing. This immuneACCESS table, as held by TCRdb, lists in-frame sequences with V and J called but not all clones. Of the missing ones, under half trace to an unresolved V gene in checked studies; the others have no known cause. Clonal size and the V and J genes are those of that table, whereas D and trimming came from the DNA. The sample table contains 100,000 to 150,000 clones; only one count was recorded for around 66% of them. The ten largest clones take up 8% to 9% of the sample.

Unmatched junction bases come to 11, with V trimmed by 6 bases and J by 4 bases. The CDR3 runs 16 residues from the cysteine to the phenylalanine. The kept DNA is CDR3 alone, 48 bases in frame from the first base. CDR1 and CDR2 were assigned from the germline V gene as SGHAT and FQNNGV. In total, approximately 690 healthy bone marrow donors made up the cohort. Cohort members were all nominally healthy when sampled, although unrecorded immune exposures were likely present. The donor tested CMV seropositive and was one of the 289 seropositive cohort members. A peripheral blood sample was provided by each donor, and peripheral blood mononuclear cells were used for TCR beta sequencing. Genomic DNA extraction from the blood cell samples was performed with the Qiagen DNeasy Blood Extraction Kit. Summary of the overall study and its limitations: Linkage disequilibrium might explain the correlated functional status among segregating V segments, but an unknown experimental factor could not be ruled out. A cluster of highly shared sequence variants was judged likely to be a technical artifact of the sequencing pipeline. Cytomegalovirus status was reported to be diagnosed by the classifier with high specificity and sensitivity in both the original and validation cohorts. The study listed approximately 150 TCR beta chains as associated with cytomegalovirus. A further reported finding was that TCR beta sequences accurately predicted the HLA-A and HLA-B alleles for most subjects in the first cohort. Across donors, most TCR sequences were observed very rarely, whereas some public TCRs were present in many individuals. According to a later analysis, parvovirus B19, influenza, CMV and Epstein-Barr virus appeared linked to several top co-occurrence clusters. In a later analysis, HLA-associated TCR beta chains were found to be more clonally expanded and to have lower generation probabilities than equally common non-associated chains. A later analysis found that TCR association rates varied across HLA loci, with DRB1 alleles showing the most associated TCRs and HLA-C alleles the fewest. When HLA alleles, especially DR and DQ, strongly co-occurred, attributing TCR associations to individual alleles was difficult. The earlier analysis of approximately 590 of the donors excluded some 15 rarely observed V segments, including chromosome 9 orphons, because counts were too low. Most CMV-associated TCR beta chains appeared to be HLA-restricted in a later analysis, and the HLA associations seemed to be driven largely by CMV exposure. Broadly in line with IMGT annotations, most TCR beta V segments showed up in productive rearrangements about 87% or about 30% of the time in an earlier analysis of around 550 of the donors. The 87-base-pair reads could not distinguish some IMGT-functional V segments, including TRBV6-2 and TRBV6-3, so those segments were excluded. Only TCR beta chains were sequenced in this cohort, and the absence of alpha or paired-chain data limited detectable features. An association between a missense DCLRE1C variant and V-gene and J-gene trimming of TCR beta chains was found in a later genetic analysis and replicated in an independent cohort. Because some donors lacked HLA typing at each locus, the association tests relied only on the typed subset. Compared with the 666-donor mean, donors in an Asian-associated ancestry cluster had fewer N-insertions in productive TCRs, according to a later genetic analysis. According to the authors, the approach could potentially be generalized to other disease states and immunological phenotypes. Roughly uniform sequencing depth across donors was assumed in presence/absence analyses, although this assumption may not hold. A few of the identified cytomegalovirus-associated TCR beta chains were confirmed in vitro to be specific for cytomegalovirus antigens. The only immune exposure information available for the cohort was CMV serostatus. At a false discovery rate of 0.05, a later analysis linked about 17,000 TCR beta sequences to specific HLA alleles.

Regarding this clone: Its antigen is still unknown. Base qualities are missing; no much larger clone stands one base away.

The chain joins TRBV11-2 to TRBJ2-3; 9 of the junction bases match TRBD1. The specimen was PBMCs. The source of this sequence is a woman in her forties in good health and CMV-seropositive. The CDR3 region: CASRPITGGASDTQYF. The DNA is as follows: TGTGCCAGCAGACCAATAACAGGGGGCGCGTCAGATACGCAGTATTTT.